This entry lists 28 T cell receptor beta chains sequenced from one sample in a study of breast tumors, draining lymph nodes, adjacent tissues. Axillary draining lymph nodes of breast cancer patients supplied the node samples. TCRdb reprocessed the multiplex PCR reads with MiXCR, giving one entry per CDR3 protein. The sample shows about 180,000 distinct CDR3 sequences, about 30% of them seen only once. The source material was axillary lymph node tissue. These receptors came from a female donor with breast cancer. Some clones in this sample may be carry-over from other donors' samples.

As for this clonotype: At one end, the junction sequence differs from germline, possibly due to a read error. The chain carries TRBV30 and TRBJ2-1; tentatively, D is TRBD2 (5 bases). CDR1 and CDR2 from the germline V gene are GTSNPN and SVGIG (reference sequence). This CDR3 spans 15 amino acids. CDR3 coding DNA: TGTGCCTGGGAGTTAGGTGGGAGCTCCTACAATGAGCCGTTCTTC. This gives the protein CAWELGGSSYNEPFF. The complete variable domain, with remaining parts taken from reference TRBV30 and TRBJ2-1, reads SQTIHQWPATLVQPVGSPLSLECTVEGTSNPNLYWYRQAAGRGLQLLFYSVGIGQISSEVPQNLSASRPQDRQFILSSKKLLLSDSGFYLCAWELGGSSYNEPFFGPGTRLTVL.

A remark on this clonotype: This may be a read error, as it is one base from a much larger clone. The chain combines TRBV6-6 with TRBJ2-7, with 7 bases that match TRBD1. The CDR3 totals 12 residues. Germline CDR1 and CDR2: MNHNY and SVGAGI (reference sequence). Trimming removed 7 bases from V and 5 bases from J; junction bases left unmatched: 5. Here the CDR3 DNA reads TGTGCCAGCACACAGGGGACCAACGAGCAGTACTTC. It is translated as CASTQGTNEQYF.

This clonotype is termed medium-sized (0.01 to 0.1%). The gene calls are TRBV4-2 and TRBJ2-3; TRBD2 might be the D (5 bases). With 3 bases removed from V and 1 base from J, the gap between germline ends came to 11 bases. CDR1 is LGHNA, CDR2 YNFKEQ, per germline. This CDR3 comprises 15 residues. The CDR3 DNA follows: TGTGCCAGCAGCCACCTCGGACTGGGCACAGATACGCAGTATTTT. This codes for CASSHLGLGTDTQYF.

J is TRBJ2-3 and V is TRBV3-1; no definite D call. V was trimmed by 3 bases and J by 0 bases, leaving 13 bases between them. Germline loops: CDR1 LGHDT, CDR2 YNNKEL (reference sequence). The CDR3 contains 16 residues. The CDR3, as DNA: TGTGCCAGCAGCCACGTTGTGAACCCTAGCACAGATACGCAGTATTTT. It is translated as CASSHVVNPSTDTQYF.

In this sample, this clonotype turned up many times. This chain connects TRBV12-3 or TRBV12-4 to TRBJ1-6; 8 bases are shared with TRBD1. The CDR3 is 12 residues long. V trimming: 6 bases; J trimming: 9 bases; junction bases outside the gene matches: 1. The CDR3 protein is CASRQGASPLHF. Here the CDR3 DNA reads TGTGCCAGCAGGCAGGGGGCTTCACCCCTCCACTTT.

This clonotype occurred many times. The V gene is TRBV6-1, the J gene TRBJ2-7; maybe TRBD1 (5 bases). The CDR3 covers 13 residues. The V and J ends lost 6 bases and 11 bases respectively, with 20 bases between them. CDR1 is MNHNS and CDR2 is SASEGT in the germline V gene. The CDR3 DNA follows: TGTGCCAGCAGCAGCAGGGCCGCAGCGTTGAAGTACTTC. Protein product: CASSSRAAALKYF.

This clonotype was counted only a few times. The chain uses TRBV6-5 and TRBJ2-7; perhaps TRBD1 as D (6 bases). The germline V and J ends were trimmed by 2 bases and 0 bases, with 14 bases remaining between them. CDR1 is MNHEY and CDR2 is SVGAGI in the germline V gene. The CDR3 extends over 16 amino acids. Here the CDR3 reads CASSYTTDRLSYEQYF. The CDR3 DNA follows: TGTGCCAGCAGTTACACCACCGACAGGCTCTCCTACGAGCAGTACTTC.

This clonotype was recorded many times. The chain recombines TRBV12-3 or TRBV12-4 with TRBJ2-2; TRBD1 matches 8 bases. V was pared by 6 bases and J by 0 bases, with 3 bases of the junction left unmatched. The CDR3 is 15 amino acids. CDR3 loop: CASRRGQANTGELFF. Written as DNA, the CDR3 is TGTGCCAGCAGAAGGGGACAGGCGAACACCGGGGAGCTGTTTTTT.

This chain joins TRBV20-1 and TRBJ1-4, with 9 bases matching TRBD1. Per germline, CDR1 DFQATT and CDR2 SNEGSKA (reference sequence). Trimming at V came to 0 bases and at J to 8 bases, leaving 13 bases not matched to a gene. The CDR3 runs to 17 residues. The CDR3 region is CSARDLLTGTGIEKLFF. The CDR3 bases are TGCAGTGCTAGAGATCTCCTTACCGGGACAGGGATCGAAAAACTGTTTTTT.

In this sample, this clonotype turned up many times. The chain is built from TRBV15 and TRBJ2-7; D perhaps matches TRBD2 (6 bases). There are 15 residues in the CDR3. CDR1 and CDR2 from the germline V gene are LNHNV and YYDKDF (reference sequence). V was shortened by 0 bases and J by 4 bases, with 13 bases between the two germline ends. In DNA, the CDR3 is TGTGCCACCAGCAGAGAGACTAGTCGGTGGTACGAGCAGTACTTC. Translating it yields CATSRETSRWYEQYF. The full variable domain, in which reference TRBV15 and TRBJ2-7 provide the parts outside the CDR3, is DAMVIQNPRYQVTQFGKPVTLSCSQTLNHNVMYWYQQKSSQAPKLLFHYYDKDFNNEADTPDNFQSRRPNTSFCFLDIRSPGLGDTAMYLCATSRETSRWYEQYFGPGTRLTVT.

The chain has TRBV20-1 and TRBJ2-5; TRBD1 agrees at 9 bases. Trimming took 6 bases from V and 1 from J; bases not matched to a gene: 12. The length of the CDR3 is 16 residues. Germline CDR1 is DFQATT and CDR2 is SNEGSKA (reference sequence). As DNA, the CDR3 is TGCAGTGCCAATGACCCGGGACAGGGACCCCAAGAGACCCAGTACTTC. This sequence encodes CSANDPGQGPQETQYF.

With regard to this clonotype: No conserved phenylalanine or tryptophan ends this CDR3, so it is likely a read error. V usage is TRBV12-5 and J usage is TRBJ1-5, with no clear D. The V gene's germline CDR1 is LGHNT and CDR2 FRNRAP. V was cut by 5 bases and J by 0 bases, with 8 bases left in between. CDR3 length equals 14 residues. CDR3 DNA sequence: TGTGCTAGTGGTGGAGATGCTAGCAATCAGCCCCAGCATGGT. Amino acids: CASGGDASNQPQHG.

A remark on this clonotype: A much larger clone differs by one base, so this may be a read error. V is TRBV20-1 and J is TRBJ2-2; TRBD1 matches at 8 bases. There are 16 residues in the CDR3. From germline, CDR1 is DFQATT and CDR2 SNEGSKA (reference sequence). CDR3 loop: CSARDTGTGDSGELYF. CDR3 in DNA: TGCAGTGCTAGAGATACTGGGACAGGTGATTCCGGGGAGCTGTATTTT.

In this sample, this clonotype turned up many times. This rearrangement joins TRBV7-3 to TRBJ2-1, with D possibly matching TRBD2 (7 bases). The CDR3 consists of 14 residues. V lost 5 bases and J lost 8, with 16 bases in between. Germline assignment: CDR1 SGHTA and CDR2 FQGTGA. The CDR3 bases are TGTGCCAGCAGCCTAGGGGGACTAATCGATGAGCAGTTCTTC. Translating gives CASSLGGLIDEQFF.

Turning to this clonotype: At one of its ends the junction is not consistent with the germline gene, which may arise from a read error. The CDR3 sequence: CASTGTGPGELFF. CDR3 coding DNA: TGTGCTAGCACCGGGACAGGGCCCGGGGAGCTGTTTTTT. The V call is TRBV7-2, the J call TRBJ2-2; 9 bases fit TRBD1. Germline V gene data show CDR1 as SGHTA and CDR2 as FQGNSA. This CDR3 comprises 13 residues. The whole variable domain, remainder taken from reference TRBV7-2 and TRBJ2-2, is GAGVSQSPSNKVTEKGKDVELRCDPISGHTALYWYRQSLGQGLEFLIYFQGNSAPDKSGLPSDRFSAERTGGSVSTLTIQRTQQEDSAVYLCASTGTGPGELFFGEGSRLTVL.

This clonotype was detected many times. The rearrangement links TRBV7-9 to TRBJ2-2; D is ambiguous. The CDR3 has 12 amino acids. With 6 bases removed from V and 6 bases from J, the gap between germline ends came to 8 bases. CDR1 is SEHNR and CDR2 is FQNEAQ in the germline V gene (reference sequence). CDR3 sequence reads: CASRRTSGELFF. DNA for the CDR3: TGTGCCAGCAGGAGGACGTCCGGGGAGCTGTTTTTT.

This clonotype has at least ten counts. The CDR3 region is CASSLVNWEGTQYF. Here the CDR3 DNA reads TGTGCCAGCAGTTTAGTCAATTGGGAGGGGACCCAGTACTTC. The chain recombines TRBV28 with TRBJ2-5; 7 nucleotides agree with TRBD2. Trimming cost V 2 bases and J 7 bases; bases outside gene matches: 7. The CDR3 is 14 amino acids. Germline lookup yields CDR1 MDHEN and CDR2 SYDVKM.

This clonotype was observed at least ten times. V gene TRBV4-2 combines with J gene TRBJ1-2, with 7 positions matching TRBD1. The V gene end was trimmed by 3 bases and the J gene end by 7 bases; junction bases not matched to a gene: 14. Germline CDR1 is LGHNA and CDR2 is YNFKEQ. This CDR3 has 16 amino acids. CDR3 bases: TGTGCCAGCAGCCAGTGCGGGAACAGGGGTTTATGTGGCTACACCTTC. Its protein is CASSQCGNRGLCGYTF.

The genes are TRBV7-2 and TRBJ1-2, with 7 bases matching TRBD1. Germline V CDR1 and CDR2: SGHTA, FQGNSA. The CDR3 runs to 13 residues. V was clipped by 5 bases and J by 8 bases; unmatched bases: 8. Here the CDR3 reads CASSRSPGQGYTF. Written as DNA, the CDR3 is TGTGCCAGCAGCCGTAGCCCGGGACAGGGCTACACCTTC.

This clonotype showed up just a few times. The J gene is TRBJ1-1, the V gene TRBV5-1, with a tentative D call TRBD1 (5 bases). Trimming stripped 0 bases from V and 4 bases from J, with 13 bases between. The length of the CDR3 is 15 residues. The germline V gene encodes CDR1 SGHRS and CDR2 YFSETQ. In nucleotides, the CDR3 is TGCGCCAGCAGCTTGGCCGGGGCGAGGAGCACTGAAGCTTTCTTT. This sequence encodes CASSLAGARSTEAFF.

About this clonotype: Compared with germline, one end of the junction differs, possibly owing to a read error. This rearrangement joins TRBV4-2 to TRBJ1-1; perhaps TRBD1 as D (6 bases). Germline lookup yields CDR1 LGHNA and CDR2 YNFKEQ. CDR3 length: 14 amino acids. The CDR3 is CVSSHTGTDTEAFF. DNA for the CDR3: TGTGTCAGCAGCCATACAGGGACGGACACTGAAGCTTTCTTT.

This clonotype was counted only a few times. This rearrangement joins TRBV27 to TRBJ2-5; 10 nucleotides align to TRBD2. CDR1 and CDR2 from the germline V gene are MNHEY and SMNVEV (reference sequence). The CDR3 has 15 amino acids. Trimming removed 6 bases from V and 4 bases from J; junction bases left unmatched: 8. The CDR3 DNA sequence: TGTGCCAGCAGACTCCTAGCGGGGGTCCGAGAGACCCAGTACTTC. Encoded protein: CASRLLAGVRETQYF.

This clonotype was seen repeatedly, ten times or more. The CDR3 DNA reads TGTGCCAGTAGCAAAGGGGGGACAAATAACGAGCAGTACTTC. It codes for CASSKGGTNNEQYF. The chain recombines TRBV19 with TRBJ2-7; D may correspond to TRBD1 or TRBD2 (6 bases each). There are 14 residues in the CDR3. V gave up 6 bases and J gave up 5 bases, with 17 bases separating them. Per germline, CDR1 LNHDA and CDR2 SQIVND (reference sequence).

The V gene is TRBV7-2, the J gene TRBJ2-5; 8 nucleotides line up with TRBD2. CDR1 is SGHTA, CDR2 FQGNSA, per germline. This CDR3 region has 16 residues. The trim removed 6 bases at V and 5 bases at J, leaving 14 bases unmatched. This CDR3 is CASSKTPSGGGETQYF. The CDR3 region has the DNA TGTGCCAGCAGTAAAACCCCCAGCGGGGGTGGGGAGACCCAGTACTTC.

This clonotype was observed a single time. The V gene is TRBV15, the J gene TRBJ2-5; D unclear. Germline V gene lookup returns CDR1 LNHNV and CDR2 YYDKDF (reference sequence). V lost 0 bases and J lost 5, with 16 bases in between. The CDR3 runs 16 residues. CDR3 DNA sequence: TGTGCCACCAGCAGAGATATAGGGCATTTAGATGAGACCCAGTACTTC. Its protein product is CATSRDIGHLDETQYF.

The chain links TRBV6-5 to TRBJ1-1; D is unresolved. CDR1 is MNHEY, CDR2 SVGAGI, per germline. V lost 5 bases and J lost 0, with 13 bases in between. The CDR3 spans 15 residues. In DNA form, the CDR3 reads TGTGCCAGCAGTCCCCGCGGGCCGGTGAACACTGAAGCTTTCTTT. Translated: CASSPRGPVNTEAFF.

There are many counts of this clonotype. V usage is TRBV9 and J usage is TRBJ2-2, with D perhaps matching TRBD2 (6 bases). Trimming left V 3 bases short and J 1 base short, with 10 bases between. Per the germline V gene, CDR1 is SGDLS and CDR2 is YYNGEE. There are 15 residues in the CDR3. The DNA of the CDR3 is TGTGCCAGCAGCGGGCGGACTAAGAACACCGGGGAGCTGTTTTTT. It encodes CASSGRTKNTGELFF.

This clonotype was seen a few times. The V call is TRBV6-5, the J call TRBJ2-2; D is undetermined. V lost 5 bases and J lost 3, with 13 bases in between. This CDR3 is built from 15 residues. CDR1 and CDR2 from the germline V gene are MNHEY and SVGAGI. CDR3 residues: CASSHRDTYTGELFF. CDR3 coding DNA: TGTGCCAGCAGTCACCGTGACACCTACACCGGGGAGCTGTTTTTT.